The 3 T cell receptor beta chains listed next were all sequenced from one sample in a study of T-cell memory formation after mild COVID-19. Via MiXCR, TCRdb re-called the 5' RACE reads, giving one row per CDR3 protein. The data contain some 130,000 distinct CDR3 sequences, about 23% of them seen just once; the ten biggest clones take up around a quarter. The sequenced sample was PBMCs or a T cell subset sorted from them (not recorded which). The receptors here all came from an adult woman who had mild COVID-19 (a few samples of this study predate the infection). Cell type and time point are not known.

This clonotype was seen more than once but under ten times. The chain has TRBV9 and TRBJ2-1; unclear D gene. The ends were cut back, 3 bases at V and 9 bases at J, with 10 bases in the middle. The length of the CDR3 is 12 residues. The germline V gene encodes CDR1 SGDLS and CDR2 YYNGEE. The CDR3 DNA sequence: TGTGCCAGCAGCGCCACGTACGGTGAGCAGTTCTTC. Its translation: CASSATYGEQFF.

This clonotype was observed a handful of times. This sequence joins TRBV27 and TRBJ2-1; D call uncertain. CDR1 and CDR2 (germline): MNHEY, SMNVEV (reference sequence). The CDR3 is 14 amino acids. Trimming removed 5 bases at V and 5 bases at J, with 13 bases between. CDR3 protein: CASSPLGSNNEQFF. In DNA form, the CDR3 reads TGTGCCAGCAGTCCGTTGGGCTCGAACAATGAGCAGTTCTTC.

CDR3 DNA sequence: TGTGCCTGGAGTGAGGGACGTAGCACCGGGGAGCTGTTTTTT. This encodes CAWSEGRSTGELFF. V usage is TRBV30 and J usage is TRBJ2-2; D is tentatively TRBD1 or TRBD2 (5 bases each). V shed 1 base and J shed 4 bases, with 10 bases lying between them. Germline V gives CDR1 GTSNPN, CDR2 SVGIG (reference sequence). The CDR3 covers 14 residues.